The rows below give T cell receptor beta chains drawn from one sample of a study of monozygotic twins with inflammatory bowel disease. Following a re-call of the 5' RACE reads, TCRdb has one entry per CDR3 protein and lacks DNA. The table lists over 90,000 distinct CDR3 sequences. The source material was blood. The receptors come from a human donor with ulcerative colitis or Crohn's disease, or a healthy co-twin of an affected twin (not recorded which). The CDR3 runs from the conserved cysteine through the conserved F or W.

v_call	j_call	cdr3_aa
TRBV10-3	TRBJ2-7	CAISEGQGGHYEQYF
TRBV18	TRBJ2-1	CASSQLSGASNEQFF
TRBV28	TRBJ2-1	CASRLSGGYYNEQFF
TRBV4-1	TRBJ2-3	CASSQDRVADTQYF
TRBV6-2/TRBV6-3	TRBJ1-4	CASNDAGTGGSKLFF
TRBV20-1	TRBJ1-1	CSARETGLNTEAFF
TRBV6-2/TRBV6-3	TRBJ2-7	CASSYGSGYEQYF
TRBV18	TRBJ1-2	CASNKDSANYGYTF
TRBV5-1	TRBJ1-1	CASSFKQDTEAFF
TRBV28	TRBJ2-3	CASSLLGAMADTQYF
TRBV7-9	TRBJ1-6	CASSRDLNSPLHF
TRBV9	TRBJ1-6	CASSVDGSPGIYNSPLHF
TRBV6-5	TRBJ1-2	CASSPSTYGAEGYTF
TRBV29-1	TRBJ2-3	CSVAGLAGKDTQYF
TRBV27	TRBJ2-7	CASSPIKSSYEQYF
TRBV12-3/TRBV12-4	TRBJ1-5	CASSLGDRVRPQHF
TRBV7-9	TRBJ2-5	CASSLRGETQYF
TRBV6-2/TRBV6-3	TRBJ2-1	CASNYMGHYNEQFF
TRBV2	TRBJ1-3	CASSEGHSGNTIYF
TRBV15	TRBJ2-7	CATSRAGQLYEQYF
TRBV4-2	TRBJ2-5	CASSEQGAETQYF
TRBV7-8	TRBJ2-1	CASSSLAGPYNEQFF
TRBV12-1	TRBJ2-1	CASTLRNEQFF
TRBV20-1	TRBJ2-7	CSVTPGLASYEQYF
TRBV10-3	TRBJ2-5	CAISGGRELETQYF